These T cell receptor beta chains were read from a single sample in a study of cytomegalovirus exposure and HLA in healthy donors. The data were produced by immunoSEQ multiplex PCR, yet TCRdb's version contains in-frame clones alone and is incomplete. The sample shows roughly 260,000 clones, 84% of them seen only once. The sequenced material came from PBMCs. These receptor sequences come from a woman aged 40 to 50 in good health and CMV-seropositive. Each CDR3 is given with its conserved first and last residue. Each record gives: V gene, J gene, D gene, clone size, CDR3 DNA, CDR3 protein. The D gene is left open where the match is weak. Expanded clones get a size class; other rows say once, few or many, or leave the size out.

V: TRBV19; J: TRBJ1-5; D: TRBD1; size: .; DNA: TGTGCCAGTAGTGGACGGGACAGGGTACAGCCCCAGCATTTT; CDR3: CASSGRDRVQPQHF
V: TRBV29-1; J: TRBJ1-2; D: TRBD1; size: once; DNA: TGCAGCGTCGGACAGGGCGGTTATGGCTACACCTTC; CDR3: CSVGQGGYGYTF
V: TRBV4-3; J: TRBJ2-1; D: TRBD2; size: .; DNA: TGCGCCAGCAGCCAAGATTTAGCGGGTGACCCCCCCTACAATGAGCAGTTCTTC; CDR3: CASSQDLAGDPPYNEQFF
V: TRBV4-3; J: TRBJ1-4; D: .; size: .; DNA: TGCGCCAGCAGCCAAGAGCCCTCACAGGCAACTAATGAAAAACTGTTTTTT; CDR3: CASSQEPSQATNEKLFF
V: TRBV19; J: TRBJ2-2; D: TRBD2; size: .; DNA: TGTGCCAGTAGTATCAGATCGGGCGGGGGTGCCGGGGAGCTGTTTTTT; CDR3: CASSIRSGGGAGELFF
V: TRBV5-1; J: TRBJ2-5; D: TRBD1; size: .; DNA: TGCGCCAGCAGCTCCCAGGGGGCTGCAGAGACCCAGTACTTC; CDR3: CASSSQGAAETQYF
V: TRBV5-1; J: TRBJ1-1; D: .; size: .; DNA: .; CDR3: CASSSGQGTEAFF
V: TRBV28; J: TRBJ1-1; D: TRBD1; size: few; DNA: TGTGCCAGCAGTTTAACCGGGACAGTGAACACTGAAGCTTTCTTT; CDR3: CASSLTGTVNTEAFF
V: TRBV7-6; J: TRBJ2-5; D: .; size: .; DNA: TGTGCCAGCAGCTTAGAAGGGAGGGAGACCCAGTACTTC; CDR3: CASSLEGRETQYF
V: TRBV6-6; J: TRBJ1-2; D: TRBD1; size: .; DNA: TGTGCCAGCACCGAAAGGACAGGGGTTGGCTACACCTTC; CDR3: CASTERTGVGYTF
V: TRBV27; J: TRBJ1-6; D: .; size: .; DNA: TGTGCCAGCAGTTCATTCGACAGAAATAATTCACCCCTCCACTTT; CDR3: CASSSFDRNNSPLHF
V: TRBV2; J: TRBJ1-5; D: TRBD1; size: .; DNA: TGTGCCAGCAGTCTCGAGACAGGGGGACAGCCCCAGCATTTT; CDR3: CASSLETGGQPQHF
V: TRBV18; J: TRBJ1-2; D: TRBD1; size: .; DNA: TGTGCCAGCTCACCGACAGGGGGGAAACTTAACTATGGCTACACCTTC; CDR3: CASSPTGGKLNYGYTF
V: TRBV7-2; J: TRBJ2-3; D: .; size: .; DNA: TGTGCCAGCAGCTTAAGGCTAGCCGGTACAGATACGCAGTATTTT; CDR3: CASSLRLAGTDTQYF
V: TRBV2; J: TRBJ2-3; D: TRBD2; size: .; DNA: TGTGCCAGCAGTCCACAGAGCGGGAGTGTAACAGATACGCAGTATTTT; CDR3: CASSPQSGSVTDTQYF
V: TRBV9; J: TRBJ1-2; D: .; size: .; DNA: TGTGCCAGCAGCCCAACCAGGGCCCCGAGCTATGGCTACACCTTC; CDR3: CASSPTRAPSYGYTF
V: TRBV27; J: TRBJ1-4; D: TRBD1; size: .; DNA: TGTGCCAGCAGTTTATCGAACAGGGGGCATGAAAAACTGTTTTTT; CDR3: CASSLSNRGHEKLFF
V: TRBV27; J: TRBJ1-6; D: TRBD1; size: .; DNA: TGTGCCAGCAGTCGGACAGGGGGAAATAATTCACCCCTCCACTTT; CDR3: CASSRTGGNNSPLHF
V: TRBV29-1; J: TRBJ2-3; D: .; size: .; DNA: TGCAGCGTCGCCGCAGGGTTCGGCACAGATACGCAGTATTTT; CDR3: CSVAAGFGTDTQYF
V: TRBV18; J: TRBJ2-1; D: .; size: .; DNA: TGTGCCAGCTCACCAGGACCGGCGGGCGAGCAGTTCTTC; CDR3: CASSPGPAGEQFF
V: TRBV19; J: TRBJ2-6; D: TRBD1; size: .; DNA: TGTGCCAGTAGTGTTTGGACAGGGGTCGTCTCTGGGGCCAACGTCCTGACTTTC; CDR3: CASSVWTGVVSGANVLTF
V: TRBV19; J: TRBJ2-7; D: .; size: .; DNA: TGTGCCAGTAGTTGGCTGGGGGGCGAGCAGTACTTC; CDR3: CASSWLGGEQYF
V: TRBV6-1; J: TRBJ1-4; D: .; size: once; DNA: TGTGCCAGCAGCCTCTTTAGTCCAACTAATGAAAAACTGTTTTTT; CDR3: CASSLFSPTNEKLFF
V: TRBV28; J: TRBJ1-1; D: TRBD1; size: .; DNA: TGTGCCACCTCCGACAGGGGGCGGGACACTGAAGCTTTCTTT; CDR3: CATSDRGRDTEAFF
V: TRBV7-2; J: TRBJ2-7; D: TRBD1; size: .; DNA: TGTGCCAGCAGCTTAGGGACAGGGTCCTACGAGCAGTACTTC; CDR3: CASSLGTGSYEQYF
V: TRBV6-5; J: TRBJ2-7; D: TRBD2; size: once; DNA: TGTGCCAGCAGTCAACTAGCGGGAGGAGCCTACGAGCAGTACTTC; CDR3: CASSQLAGGAYEQYF
V: TRBV2; J: TRBJ1-5; D: TRBD1; size: .; DNA: TGTGCCAGCAGGGCCGGGACAGGCAATCAGCCCCAGCATTTT; CDR3: CASRAGTGNQPQHF
V: TRBV9; J: TRBJ2-7; D: TRBD2; size: .; DNA: TGTGCCAGCAGCGCCCTAGCGGGAGTGGGCGAGCAGTACTTC; CDR3: CASSALAGVGEQYF
V: TRBV5-5; J: TRBJ1-2; D: .; size: .; DNA: TGTGCCAGCAGCTTGGACACAGCGGACTATGGCTACACCTTC; CDR3: CASSLDTADYGYTF
V: TRBV2; J: TRBJ2-1; D: TRBD2; size: .; DNA: TGTGTCAGCACCAAGCGGGAGACCTACAATGAGCAGTTCTTC; CDR3: CVSTKRETYNEQFF
V: TRBV5-1; J: TRBJ2-1; D: .; size: few; DNA: TGCGCCAGCAGCTTGGGACTCAACAATGAGCAGTTCTTC; CDR3: CASSLGLNNEQFF
V: TRBV7-9; J: TRBJ2-5; D: .; size: .; DNA: TGTGCCAGCAGCTTAGCTCTTCCTAGCTCCCAAGAGACCCAGTACTTC; CDR3: CASSLALPSSQETQYF
V: TRBV30; J: TRBJ2-7; D: .; size: .; DNA: TGTGCCTGGAGTGTAGGCGGGATCAACGAGCAGTACTTC; CDR3: CAWSVGGINEQYF
V: TRBV7-2; J: TRBJ2-7; D: .; size: .; DNA: TGTGCCAGCAGCTTAGGATGGACTTCCTCTGGGTACGAGCAGTACTTC; CDR3: CASSLGWTSSGYEQYF
V: TRBV4-2; J: TRBJ1-1; D: .; size: .; DNA: TGTGCCAGCAGGGCCGACAGATACACTGAAGCTTTCTTT; CDR3: CASRADRYTEAFF